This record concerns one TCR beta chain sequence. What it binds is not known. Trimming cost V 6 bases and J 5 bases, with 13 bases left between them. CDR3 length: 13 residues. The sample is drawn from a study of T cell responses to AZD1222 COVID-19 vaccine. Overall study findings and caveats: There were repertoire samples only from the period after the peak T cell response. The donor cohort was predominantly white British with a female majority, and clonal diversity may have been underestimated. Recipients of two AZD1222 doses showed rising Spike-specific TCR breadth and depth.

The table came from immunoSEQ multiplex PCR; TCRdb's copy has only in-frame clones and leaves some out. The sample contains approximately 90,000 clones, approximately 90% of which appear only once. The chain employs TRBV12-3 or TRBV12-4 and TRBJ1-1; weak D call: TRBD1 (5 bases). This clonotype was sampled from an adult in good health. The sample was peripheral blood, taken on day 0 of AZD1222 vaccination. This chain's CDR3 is CASRWGEGTEAFF. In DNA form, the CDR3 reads TGTGCCAGCAGATGGGGGGAAGGGACTGAAGCTTTCTTT.